The 27 T cell receptor beta chains in this list originate from one sample, sequenced in a study of tumor-infiltrating lymphocytes in primary liver carcinoma. From around 0.5 ug of total RNA, TCR beta-specific cDNA was reverse-transcribed using a constant-region primer. Employing slightly modified ARM-PCR, three nested multiplex PCR rounds were run, and these gave rise to the TCR beta libraries. The study ran its first two PCR rounds for about 11 cycles each, using TRBV1-TRBV30 forward primers and a C-beta reverse primer. TCRdb reprocessed the multiplex PCR reads via MiXCR and lists one record per CDR3 protein. The sample records 300,000 to 400,000 distinct CDR3 sequences, 55% to 65% being singletons. RNA isolated from unsorted whole blood supplied the blood RNA, with germline DNA also extracted. Sequencing used peripheral blood. These receptors all come from a middle-aged man with primary liver carcinoma and hepatitis B virus infection.

CDR3 nucleotide sequence: TGCGCCAGCAGCTTGGGCTTTGGGGGACCAGAGACCCAGTACTTC. Encoded protein: CASSLGFGGPETQYF. V is TRBV5-1 and J is TRBJ2-5; TRBD1 or TRBD2 may be the D gene (5 bases each). The V end was cut by 0 bases, the J end by 4 bases, with 13 bases between. From germline, CDR1 is SGHRS and CDR2 YFSETQ. This CDR3 has 15 amino acids.

Comment on this clonotype: Mismatch with germline at one junction end may stem from a read error. The CDR3 is CASSQGCATPTAELFF. The CDR3 DNA reads TGCGCCAGCAGCCAAGGGTGCGCTACACCTACAGCTGAGCTGTTCTTC. The chain combines TRBV4-1 with TRBJ2-1; D gene ambiguous. Germline lookup yields CDR1 MGHRA and CDR2 YSYEKL. This CDR3 has 16 residues.

The chain links TRBV6-5 to TRBJ2-1, with TRBD1 matching over 8 bases. Germline CDR1 is MNHEY and CDR2 is SVGAGI. There are 21 residues in the CDR3. The ends lost 4 bases at V and 0 bases at J; junction bases unmatched: 20. CDR3 in amino acids: CASSFTPQGAHLTSSYNEQFF. CDR3 sequence (DNA): TGTGCCAGCAGTTTCACCCCCCAGGGGGCCCATCTCACGAGCTCCTACAATGAGCAGTTCTTC.

This clonotype was counted only a few times. The rearrangement joins TRBV6-2 or TRBV6-3 to TRBJ2-1, with 7 bases matching TRBD2. CDR1 is MNHEY, CDR2 SVGEGT, per germline. Trimming cost V 6 bases and J 1 base; bases outside gene matches: 9. The CDR3 has 16 residues. The CDR3 sequence is CASRNAGTKSYNEQFF. CDR3 DNA: TGTGCCAGCAGAAATGCCGGGACTAAGTCCTACAATGAGCAGTTCTTC.

The chain couples TRBV12-3 or TRBV12-4 to TRBJ2-5; D remains unclear. This CDR3 has 14 residues. Trimming removed 6 bases from V and 5 bases from J, with 16 bases in between. Here the CDR3 DNA reads TGTGCCAGCAGCCTTGATTTCAGGTCGGAGACCCAGTACTTC. Translated: CASSLDFRSETQYF.

This clonotype appeared a few times. The J gene is TRBJ2-7, the V gene TRBV7-8; D is undetermined. V was clipped by 5 bases and J by 0 bases, with 8 bases between them. The germline V gene has CDR1 SGHVS and CDR2 FQNEAQ. This CDR3 region has 13 residues. This CDR3 reads CASSPRVSYEQYF. CDR3 coding DNA: TGTGCCAGCAGCCCCCGGGTCTCCTACGAGCAGTACTTC. Supplemented by reference TRBV7-8 and TRBJ2-7, the full variable domain reads GAGVSQSPRYKVAKRGQDVALRCDPISGHVSLFWYQQALGQGPEFLTYFQNEAQLDKSGLPSDRFFAERPEGSVSTLKIQRTQQEDSAVYLCASSPRVSYEQYFGPGTRLTVT.

This clonotype showed up many times. CDR3 DNA: TGTGCCAGCAGTTACTCGACAGAGGGGGAAAAACTGTTTTTT. Protein sequence: CASSYSTEGEKLFF. The chain recombines TRBV6-6 with TRBJ1-4, with D perhaps matching TRBD1 (5 bases). This CDR3 has 14 amino acids. V lost 0 bases and J lost 8, with 10 bases in between. CDR1 MNHNY and CDR2 SVGAGI come from the germline V gene (reference sequence).

As regards this clonotype: This sequence may be a read error, since a much larger clone differs from it by one base. The V call is TRBV29-1, the J call TRBJ2-2, with D possibly being TRBD2 (5 bases). Germline CDR1 is SQVTM and CDR2 is ANQGSEA. CDR3 length equals 14 residues. The CDR3 protein is CGVVRGSGTGELFF. DNA for the CDR3: TGCGGCGTTGTGAGAGGGTCCGGAACCGGGGAGCTGTTTTTT.

This clonotype was seen only a few times. The chain uses TRBV5-1 and TRBJ2-3; D unresolved. Germline-derived CDR1 and CDR2 are SGHRS and YFSETQ. The germline V and J ends were trimmed by 4 bases and 2 bases, with 5 bases remaining between them. CDR3 length: 12 amino acids. CDR3: CASSTNTDTQYF. CDR3 in DNA: TGCGCCAGCAGCACCAACACAGATACGCAGTATTTT.

The chain joins TRBV6-2 or TRBV6-3 to TRBJ1-1, with no clear D. Germline loops: CDR1 MNHEY, CDR2 SVGEGT. The CDR3 is 14 residues long. The V and J ends lost 6 bases and 1 base respectively, with 12 bases between them. CDR3 amino acids: CASRSPEQNTEAFF. The DNA of the CDR3 is TGTGCCAGCAGATCCCCGGAACAGAACACTGAAGCTTTCTTT.

This clonotype was picked up one time. This may be a read error, as it is one base from a much larger clone. The genes are TRBV30 and TRBJ2-7, with D perhaps matching TRBD1 or TRBD2 (7 bases each). CDR1 and CDR2 (germline): GTSNPN, SVGIG (reference sequence). The CDR3 has 15 amino acids. DNA for the CDR3: TGTGCCTGGAGTGCGCTCAGGGGAGGGGGCTACGAGCAGCACTTC. This gives the protein CAWSALRGGGYEQHF.

Comment on this clonotype: This sequence may be a read error, since a much larger clone differs from it by one base. The V call is TRBV11-2, the J call TRBJ2-1, with 8 bases identical to TRBD2. CDR3 length equals 14 residues. Germline V gene lookup returns CDR1 SGHAT and CDR2 FQNNGV. CDR3 protein: CATRGAVSYNGQFF. The CDR3 DNA reads as TGTGCCACGCGGGGGGCCGTTTCCTACAATGGGCAGTTCTTC.

Worth noting for this clonotype: A much larger clone lies one base from this, so it may be a read error. The chain employs TRBV6-6 and TRBJ1-5, with D unresolved. The CDR3 contains 12 residues. Trimming removed 4 bases at V and 11 bases at J, with 12 bases between. Per germline, CDR1 MNHNY and CDR2 SVGAGI (reference sequence). DNA for the CDR3: TGTGCCAGCAGTTCCCAGTTGCTGTCCCAGCATTTT. It yields the protein CASSSQLLSQHF.

The table lists this clonotype with many counts. DNA of the CDR3: TGTGCCAGCAGTTCCTACGAGACCCAGTACTTC. Amino acid sequence: CASSSYETQYF. The chain has TRBV12-3 or TRBV12-4 and TRBJ2-5; D not certain. The CDR3 contains 11 residues. V was cut by 4 bases and J by 5 bases, with 5 bases left in between.

The chain is built from TRBV29-1 and TRBJ2-7; possible D gene TRBD1, 5 bases. This CDR3 has 13 amino acids. Per the germline V gene, CDR1 is SQVTM and CDR2 is ANQGSEA. The V gene lost 2 bases and the J gene lost 2 bases, with 10 bases spanning the gap. This chain's CDR3 is CSVEWTNAYEQYF. The CDR3, as DNA: TGCAGCGTTGAATGGACAAACGCCTACGAGCAGTACTTC.

Comments on this clonotype: One junction end disagrees with the germline gene, perhaps due to a read error. The gene calls are TRBV28 and TRBJ2-2; 7 nucleotides agree with TRBD2. The germline CDR1 and CDR2 sequences are MDHEN and SYDVKM. The CDR3 is 14 residues long. CDR3 residues: CASRPGGSIGVLFF. For the CDR3, the DNA is TGTGCCAGCAGGCCCGGGGGGTCAATCGGGGTGCTGTTTTTT. The whole variable domain, filled in from reference TRBV28 and TRBJ2-2, reads DVKVTQSSRYLVKRTGEKVFLECVQDMDHENMFWYRQDPGLGLRLIYFSYDVKMKEKGDIPEGYSVSREKKERFSLILESASTNQTSMYLCASRPGGSIGVLFFGEGSRLTVL.

To note about this clonotype: The junction differs from germline at one of its ends, possibly a read error. The genes are TRBV29-1 and TRBJ2-1, with no clear D. Germline-derived CDR1 and CDR2 are SQVTM and ANQGSEA. This CDR3 is built from 12 residues. This CDR3 reads CSIEEFISEQFF. CDR3 nucleotide sequence: TGCAGCATTGAAGAGTTTATCAGTGAGCAGTTCTTT.

A single count supports this clonotype. Given a much more abundant clone one base away, this may be a read error. V gene TRBV12-3 or TRBV12-4 combines with J gene TRBJ2-1; 8 bases are shared with TRBD1. The CDR3 totals 14 residues. In DNA form, the CDR3 reads TGTGCCAGCAGTTTACCGCAGGGGGCTAATGAGCAGTTATTC. Its protein is CASSLPQGANEQLF.

Regarding this clonotype: A much larger clone differs by one base, so this may be a read error. This chain connects TRBV12-3 or TRBV12-4 to TRBJ2-1, with D possibly called TRBD1 or TRBD2 (5 bases each). This CDR3 contains 16 residues. The CDR3 DNA reads TGTGTCAGCTGGGTCAGGGACCTCCCCTCCTACAATGAGCAGTTCTTC. Amino acids: CVSWVRDLPSYNEQFF.

This rearrangement joins TRBV28 to TRBJ2-7, with D possibly TRBD2 on 7 matching bases. CDR1 MDHEN and CDR2 SYDVKM come from the germline V gene. The V end was cut by 8 bases, the J end by 4 bases, with 18 bases between. This CDR3 region has 14 residues. This CDR3 reads CASLRTAGRYEQYF. CDR3 in DNA: TGTGCCAGCCTCAGGACAGCGGGGAGATACGAGCAGTACTTC.

Concerning this clonotype: A junction end diverges from the germline sequence, so it may reflect a read error. This rearrangement joins TRBV12-3 or TRBV12-4 to TRBJ2-1; D is undetermined. This CDR3 is 15 amino acids long. The CDR3 nucleotides read TGTGCAAGCAGTTTAGAGAGAAGGCGCTACAATGAGCAGTTCTTC. Protein product: CASSLERRRYNEQFF.

There are a few counts of this clonotype. Sequence at one end of the junction differs from germline and may be a read error. This chain connects TRBV5-1 to TRBJ1-2; 10 bases align to TRBD1. Germline V gene sequence: CDR1 SGHRS, CDR2 YFSETQ. This CDR3 contains 15 residues. CDR3 nucleotides: TGCGCCAGCAGCTTGGCGGGACAGGGGCCCTATGGCTATACCTTC. Protein sequence: CASSLAGQGPYGYTF.

V usage is TRBV12-3 or TRBV12-4 and J usage is TRBJ2-1, with 10 bases fitting TRBD2. The CDR3 totals 16 residues. The J segment lost 2 bases and the V segment lost 6 bases, leaving 7 bases of the junction unmatched. CDR3 amino acids: CASSLPSGGTYNEQFF. The CDR3 DNA sequence: TGTGCCAGCAGCTTACCTAGCGGGGGCACCTACAATGAGCAGTTCTTC.

In this sample, this clonotype turned up a few times. The chain employs TRBV5-4 and TRBJ2-3; D is ambiguous. V shed 1 base and J shed 4 bases, with 1 base lying between them. The germline CDR1 and CDR2 sequences are SGHNT and YYREEE (reference sequence). The CDR3 consists of 11 residues. CDR3 loop: CASSLSDTQYF. The CDR3 nucleotides are TGTGCCAGCAGCTTGTCAGATACGCAGTATTTT. Full variable domain (missing parts from reference TRBV5-4 and TRBJ2-3): ETGVTQSPTHLIKTRGQQVTLRCSSQSGHNTVSWYQQALGQGPQFIFQYYREEENGRGNFPPRFSGLQFPNYSSELNVNALELDDSALYLCASSLSDTQYFGPGTRLTVL.

In its sample, this clonotype was seen a few times. V gene TRBV13 combines with J gene TRBJ2-1; the match to TRBD1 covers 7 bases. The germline V gene has CDR1 PRHDT and CDR2 FYEKMQ (reference sequence). CDR3 size: 13 residues. V lost 3 bases to trimming and J lost 7 bases; unmatched junction nucleotides: 3. DNA of the CDR3: TGTGCCAGCAGCTTCTACAGGGGAAATGAGCAGTTCTTC. It codes for CASSFYRGNEQFF. Drawing the rest from reference TRBV13 and TRBJ2-1, the complete variable domain is AAGVIQSPRHLIKEKRETATLKCYPIPRHDTVYWYQQGPGQDPQFLISFYEKMQSDKGSIPDRFSAQQFSDYHSELNMSSLELGDSALYFCASSFYRGNEQFFGPGTRLTVL.

Concerning this clonotype itself: A clone one base away is much larger, so this may be a read error. This chain links TRBV4-3 with TRBJ1-4, with a tentative D call TRBD1 (5 bases). V shed 3 bases and J shed 0 bases, with 8 bases lying between them. The CDR3 sequence is 15 residues long. Germline CDR1 reads LGHNA; CDR2 reads YSLEER. As DNA, the CDR3 is TGCGCCAGCAGCCAGGGACTCACAACTAATGAAAAACTGTTTTTT. Residues: CASSQGLTTNEKLFF.

This clonotype was seen many times. The CDR3 here is CASTRSGVTDTQYF. DNA of the CDR3: TGTGCCAGCACCAGGAGCGGGGTCACAGATACGCAGTATTTT. V usage is TRBV12-3 or TRBV12-4 and J usage is TRBJ2-3; 7 nucleotides match TRBD2. The CDR3 loop spans 14 amino acids. Trimming took 7 bases from V and 2 from J; bases not matched to a gene: 6.